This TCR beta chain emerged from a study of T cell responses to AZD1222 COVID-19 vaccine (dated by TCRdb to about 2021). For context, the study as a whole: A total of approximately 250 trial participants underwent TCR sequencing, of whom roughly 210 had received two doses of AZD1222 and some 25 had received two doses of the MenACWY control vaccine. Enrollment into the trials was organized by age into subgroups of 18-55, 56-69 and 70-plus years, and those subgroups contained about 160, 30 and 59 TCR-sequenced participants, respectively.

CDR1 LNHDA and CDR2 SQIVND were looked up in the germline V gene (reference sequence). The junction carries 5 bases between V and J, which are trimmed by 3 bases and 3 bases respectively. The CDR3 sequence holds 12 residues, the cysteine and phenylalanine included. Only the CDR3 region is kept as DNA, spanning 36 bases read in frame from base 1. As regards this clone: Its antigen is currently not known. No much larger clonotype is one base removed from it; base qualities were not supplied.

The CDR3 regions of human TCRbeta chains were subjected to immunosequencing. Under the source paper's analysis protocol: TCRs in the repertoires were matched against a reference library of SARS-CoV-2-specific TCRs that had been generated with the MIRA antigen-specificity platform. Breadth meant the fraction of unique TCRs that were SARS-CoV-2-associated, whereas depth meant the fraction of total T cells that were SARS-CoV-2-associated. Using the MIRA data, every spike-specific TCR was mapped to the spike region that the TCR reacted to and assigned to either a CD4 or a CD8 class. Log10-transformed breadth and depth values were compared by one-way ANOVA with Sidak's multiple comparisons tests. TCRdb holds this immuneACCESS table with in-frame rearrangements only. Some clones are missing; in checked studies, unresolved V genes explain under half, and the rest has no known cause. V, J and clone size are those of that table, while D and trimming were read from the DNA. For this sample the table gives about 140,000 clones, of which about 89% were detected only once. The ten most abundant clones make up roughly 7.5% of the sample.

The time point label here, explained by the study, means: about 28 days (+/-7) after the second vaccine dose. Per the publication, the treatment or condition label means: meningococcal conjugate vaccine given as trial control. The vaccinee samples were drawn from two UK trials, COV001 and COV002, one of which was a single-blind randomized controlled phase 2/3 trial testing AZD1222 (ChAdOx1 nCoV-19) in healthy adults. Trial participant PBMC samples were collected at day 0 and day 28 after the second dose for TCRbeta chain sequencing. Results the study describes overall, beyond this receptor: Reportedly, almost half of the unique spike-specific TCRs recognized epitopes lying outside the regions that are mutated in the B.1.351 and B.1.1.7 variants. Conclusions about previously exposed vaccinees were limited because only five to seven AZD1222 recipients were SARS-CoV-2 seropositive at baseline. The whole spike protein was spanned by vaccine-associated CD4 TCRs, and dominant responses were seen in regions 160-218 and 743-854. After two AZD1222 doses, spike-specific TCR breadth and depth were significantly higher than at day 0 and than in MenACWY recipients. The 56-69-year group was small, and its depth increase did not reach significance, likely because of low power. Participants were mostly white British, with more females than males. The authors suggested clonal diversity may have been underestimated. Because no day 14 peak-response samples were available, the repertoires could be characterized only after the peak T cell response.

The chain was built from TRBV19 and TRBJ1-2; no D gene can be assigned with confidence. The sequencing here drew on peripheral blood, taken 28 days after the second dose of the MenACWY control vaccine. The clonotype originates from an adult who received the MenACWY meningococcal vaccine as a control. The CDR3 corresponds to CASSISDYGYTF. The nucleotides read TGTGCCAGTAGTATTAGTGACTATGGCTACACCTTC.